This TCR beta chain was recorded in a study of blood T cells in healthy people across ages. General study findings and limits: Conclusively comparing naive with antigen-experienced cells was impossible with unsorted PBMCs. Researchers judged that diversity estimates from one million T cells fell short of true values.

For the second PCR, which ran for 7 to 11 cycles, a sample-barcoded 5' primer and a J-beta primer mix were used. CDR3-containing paired-end reads numbered at least 3 million in each sample. One entry per CDR3 protein, called by TCRdb with MiXCR from the 5' RACE reads. The repertoire holds over 550,000 distinct CDR3 sequences, with about 28% as singletons. Isolation yielded PBMCs, at least 7 million per sample, in every case. As to this clonotype: The antigen remains unidentified. The conserved closing phenylalanine or tryptophan is absent in this CDR3, likely reflecting a read error.

V was pared by 7 bases and J by 4 bases, with 0 bases of the junction left unmatched. The CDR3 covers 13 residues. Germline assignment: CDR1 SGHRS and CDR2 YFSETQ. Sequenced sample: blood. The V call is TRBV5-1, the J call TRBJ2-2; 11 nucleotides line up with TRBD2. The origin of this receptor is a woman older than 75 in good health. The CDR3 loop reads CASLAGGTGELFS. DNA for the CDR3: TGCGCCAGCCTAGCGGGGGGCACCGGGGAGCTGTTTTCT.